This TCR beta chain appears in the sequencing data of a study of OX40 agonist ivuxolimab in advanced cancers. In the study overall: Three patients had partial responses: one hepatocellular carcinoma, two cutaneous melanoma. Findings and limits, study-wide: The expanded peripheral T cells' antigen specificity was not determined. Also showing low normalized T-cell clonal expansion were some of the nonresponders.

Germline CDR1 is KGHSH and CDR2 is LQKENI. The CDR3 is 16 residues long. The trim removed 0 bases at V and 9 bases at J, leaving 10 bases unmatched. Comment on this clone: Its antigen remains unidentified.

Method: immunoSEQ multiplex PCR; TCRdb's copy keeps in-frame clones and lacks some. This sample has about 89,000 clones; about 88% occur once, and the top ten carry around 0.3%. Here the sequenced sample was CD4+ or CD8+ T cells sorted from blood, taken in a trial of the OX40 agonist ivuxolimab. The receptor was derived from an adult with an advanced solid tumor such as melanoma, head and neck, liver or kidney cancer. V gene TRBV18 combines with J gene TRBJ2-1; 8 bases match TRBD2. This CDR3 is CASSPPGTGGEGEQFF. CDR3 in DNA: TGTGCCAGCTCACCACCTGGGACGGGGGGGGAAGGTGAGCAGTTCTTC.